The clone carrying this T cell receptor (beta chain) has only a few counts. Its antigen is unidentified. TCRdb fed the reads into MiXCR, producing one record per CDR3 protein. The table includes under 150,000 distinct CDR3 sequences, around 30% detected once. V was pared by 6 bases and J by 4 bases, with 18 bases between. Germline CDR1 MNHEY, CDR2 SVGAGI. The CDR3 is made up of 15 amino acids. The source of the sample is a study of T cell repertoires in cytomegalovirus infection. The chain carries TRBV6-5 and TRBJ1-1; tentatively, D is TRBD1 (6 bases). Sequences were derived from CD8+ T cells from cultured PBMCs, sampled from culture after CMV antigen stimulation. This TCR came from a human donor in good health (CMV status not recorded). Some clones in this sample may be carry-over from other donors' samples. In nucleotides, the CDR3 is TGTGCCAGCAGAACCGAGAGGGGGTGGAGCACTGAAGCTTTCTTT. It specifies CASRTERGWSTEAFF.